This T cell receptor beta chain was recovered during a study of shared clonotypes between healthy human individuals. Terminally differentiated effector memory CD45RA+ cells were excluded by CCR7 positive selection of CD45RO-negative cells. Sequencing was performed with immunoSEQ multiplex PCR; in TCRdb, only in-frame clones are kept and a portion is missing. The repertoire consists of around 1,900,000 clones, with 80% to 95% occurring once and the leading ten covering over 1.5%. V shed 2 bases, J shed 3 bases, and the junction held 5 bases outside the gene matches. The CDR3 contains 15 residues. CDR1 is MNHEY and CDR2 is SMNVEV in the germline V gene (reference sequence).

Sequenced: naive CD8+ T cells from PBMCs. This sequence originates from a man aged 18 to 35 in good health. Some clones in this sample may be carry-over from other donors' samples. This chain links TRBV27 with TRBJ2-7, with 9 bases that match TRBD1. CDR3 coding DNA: TGTGCCAGCAGTTTAAGGGACAGGGCCAACTACGAGCAGTACTTC. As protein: CASSLRDRANYEQYF.